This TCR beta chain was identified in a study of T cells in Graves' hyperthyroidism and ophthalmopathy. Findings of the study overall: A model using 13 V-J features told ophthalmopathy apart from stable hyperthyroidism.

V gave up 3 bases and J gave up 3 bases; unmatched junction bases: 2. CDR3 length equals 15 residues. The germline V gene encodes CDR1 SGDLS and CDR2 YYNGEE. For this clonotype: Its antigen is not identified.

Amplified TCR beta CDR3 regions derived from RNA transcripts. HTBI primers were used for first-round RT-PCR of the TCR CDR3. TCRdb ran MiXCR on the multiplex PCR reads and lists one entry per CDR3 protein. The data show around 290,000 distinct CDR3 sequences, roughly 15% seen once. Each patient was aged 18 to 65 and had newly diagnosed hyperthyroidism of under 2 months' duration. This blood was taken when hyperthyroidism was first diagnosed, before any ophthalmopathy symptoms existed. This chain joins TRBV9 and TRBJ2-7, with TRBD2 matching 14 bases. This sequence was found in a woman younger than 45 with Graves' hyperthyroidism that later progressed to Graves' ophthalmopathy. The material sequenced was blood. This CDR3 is CASSAGLAGVYEQYF. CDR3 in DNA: TGTGCCAGCAGCGCGGGACTAGCGGGAGTCTACGAGCAGTACTTC. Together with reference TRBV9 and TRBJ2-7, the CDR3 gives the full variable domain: DSGVTQTPKHLITATGQRVTLRCSPRSGDLSVYWYQQSLDQGLQFLIQYYNGEERAKGNILERFSAQQFPDLHSELNLSSLELGDSALYFCASSAGLAGVYEQYFGPGTRLTVT.